These 10 T cell receptor beta chains originate from one sample sequenced in a study. TCRdb ran MiXCR on the 5' RACE reads and lists one entry per CDR3 protein. The repertoire includes 35,000 to 45,000 distinct CDR3 sequences, roughly 22% of them detected once, and about 4.5% sits in the top ten. Tregs were sorted as CD4+CD25+CD127-/low cells. The sample was Tregs sorted from a lymph node. The receptors here all came from a female donor with breast cancer.

The sample holds many counts of this clonotype. The rearrangement links TRBV6-5 to TRBJ1-4, with 8 nucleotides matching TRBD1. The ends lost 2 bases at V and 12 bases at J; junction bases unmatched: 14. CDR3 size: 16 residues. Germline lookup yields CDR1 MNHEY and CDR2 SVGAGI. The CDR3 sequence: CASSYIRTGGLRELFF. CDR3 nucleotides: TGTGCCAGCAGTTACATCCGCACAGGGGGTTTACGGGAACTGTTTTTT.

Only one count was recorded for this clonotype. This may come from a read error, since a much larger clone is one base off. Written as DNA, the CDR3 is TGCGCCAGCAGCCGAGTTGAAAGGGGGACAGAAGCTTTCTTT. It translates to CASSRVERGTEAFF. The V and J genes are TRBV4-1 and TRBJ1-1, with D maybe TRBD1 (6 bases). Trimming shortened V by 4 bases and J by 8 bases, and 17 bases separated the two germline ends. The CDR3 extends over 14 amino acids. Germline CDR1 reads MGHRA; CDR2 reads YSYEKL.

Within the sample, this clonotype is medium-sized. The rearrangement joins TRBV4-1 to TRBJ1-1, with D possibly matching TRBD1 (6 bases). CDR3 size: 13 residues. Germline V gives CDR1 MGHRA, CDR2 YSYEKL. V lost 1 base to trimming and J lost 10 bases, with 13 bases between them. CDR3 bases: TGCGCCAGCAGCCAAGCCGGGGACATTGGAGCTTTCTTT. Translating it yields CASSQAGDIGAFF.

This clonotype has at least ten counts. The rearrangement joins TRBV7-9 to TRBJ2-5; 8 positions agree with TRBD1. The V and J ends lost 2 bases and 1 base, in that order; junction bases with no gene match: 3. This CDR3 region has 15 residues. CDR1 SEHNR and CDR2 FQNEAQ come from the germline V gene (reference sequence). The CDR3 here is CASSLLGQAQETQYF. Here the CDR3 DNA reads TGTGCCAGCAGCTTATTGGGACAGGCCCAAGAGACCCAGTACTTC.

This clonotype occurred many times. The chain combines TRBV10-3 with TRBJ2-3; 8 bases map to TRBD2. CDR1 and CDR2 (germline): ENHRY, SYGVKD. This CDR3 is built from 18 residues. Losses at the gene ends were 0 bases for V and 6 bases for J; bases not matched to a gene: 14. The CDR3 DNA is TGTGCCATCAGTGAGTCGACGATCGGCGGGAGGTCTATTGATACGCAGTATTTT. This codes for CAISESTIGGRSIDTQYF.

This clonotype was seen once. A much larger clone sits a single nucleotide away, making a read error possible. J is TRBJ1-5 and V is TRBV11-2; no reliable D call. The CDR3 has 14 residues. Germline V gene data show CDR1 as SGHAT and CDR2 as FQNNGV. Here the CDR3 reads CTSSLGPVGQPQHF. The CDR3 DNA follows: TGTACCAGCAGCTTAGGGCCAGTCGGTCAGCCCCAGCATTTT.

This clonotype has more than one count but fewer than ten. This chain connects TRBV30 to TRBJ1-1; 7 bases align to TRBD1. This CDR3 has 14 amino acids. CDR1 GTSNPN and CDR2 SVGIG come from the germline V gene (reference sequence). V lost 0 bases, J lost 4 bases, and 5 bases stayed unmatched. The CDR3 DNA sequence: TGTGCCTGGAGTGTACACAGGGGACGCACTGAAGCTTTCTTT. Its translation is CAWSVHRGRTEAFF.

In its sample, this clonotype was seen many times. The chain is built from TRBV11-2 and TRBJ2-4; D unclear. Trimming removed 0 bases at V and 6 bases at J, with 6 bases between. Germline assignment: CDR1 SGHAT and CDR2 FQNNGV. The CDR3 covers 13 residues. The CDR3 reads CASSLEPGNIQYF. The CDR3 DNA reads as TGTGCCAGCAGCTTAGAGCCGGGAAACATTCAGTACTTC.

There are a few counts of this clonotype. The chain is built from TRBV28 and TRBJ2-3, with D perhaps matching TRBD1 (5 bases). Trimming removed 6 bases at V and 0 bases at J, with 19 bases between. CDR1 is MDHEN and CDR2 is SYDVKM in the germline V gene. The CDR3 is 17 amino acids. The CDR3 nucleotides are TGTGCCAGCAGCGTGGACATCGCTCTTGGGAGCACAGATACGCAGTATTTT. Its translation: CASSVDIALGSTDTQYF.

A note on this clonotype: This sequence may be a read error, since a much larger clone differs from it by one base. The chain recombines TRBV4-3 with TRBJ2-7; D unclear. CDR1 is LGHNA and CDR2 is YSLEER in the germline V gene. This CDR3 has 15 amino acids. This CDR3 reads CAGSQDGRGSYEQYF. The CDR3 DNA reads as TGCGCCGGCAGCCAAGATGGCCGAGGATCCTACGAGCAGTACTTC.